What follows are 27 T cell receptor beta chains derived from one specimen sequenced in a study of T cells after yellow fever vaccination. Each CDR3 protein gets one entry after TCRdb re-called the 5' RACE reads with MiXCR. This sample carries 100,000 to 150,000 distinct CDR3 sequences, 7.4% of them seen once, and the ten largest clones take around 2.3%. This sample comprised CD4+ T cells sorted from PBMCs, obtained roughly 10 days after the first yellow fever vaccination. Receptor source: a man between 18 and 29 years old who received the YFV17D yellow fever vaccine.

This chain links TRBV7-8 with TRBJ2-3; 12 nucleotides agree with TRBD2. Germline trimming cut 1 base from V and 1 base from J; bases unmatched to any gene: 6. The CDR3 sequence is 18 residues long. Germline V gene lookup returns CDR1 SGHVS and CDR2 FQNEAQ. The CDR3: CASSLGTSGGMGTDTQYF. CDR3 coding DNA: TGTGCCAGCAGCTTAGGAACTAGCGGGGGGATGGGCACAGATACGCAGTATTTT.

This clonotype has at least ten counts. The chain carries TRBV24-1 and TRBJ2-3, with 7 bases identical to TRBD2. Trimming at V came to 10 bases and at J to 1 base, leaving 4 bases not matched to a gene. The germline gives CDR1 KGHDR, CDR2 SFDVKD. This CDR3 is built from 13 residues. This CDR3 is CATRGWGTDTQYF. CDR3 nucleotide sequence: TGTGCCACGCGGGGGTGGGGCACAGATACGCAGTATTTT.

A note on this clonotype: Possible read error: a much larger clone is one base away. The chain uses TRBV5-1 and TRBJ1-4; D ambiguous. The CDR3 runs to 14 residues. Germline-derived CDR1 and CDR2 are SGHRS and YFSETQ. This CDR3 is CASSLGRTNDKLFF. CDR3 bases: TGCGCCAGCAGCTTGGGTAGAACTAATGATAAACTGTTTTTT.

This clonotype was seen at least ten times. The CDR3 nucleotides read TGCGCCAGCAGCTCATCAGGGGATAACACCGGGGAGCTGTTTTTT. Its translation: CASSSSGDNTGELFF. The chain employs TRBV5-1 and TRBJ2-2; tentative D call: TRBD1 (6 bases). The length of the CDR3 is 15 residues. The V end was cut by 3 bases, the J end by 2 bases, with 11 bases between. Germline-derived CDR1 and CDR2 are SGHRS and YFSETQ. Full variable domain (outside the CDR3, taken from reference TRBV5-1 and TRBJ2-2): KAGVTQTPRYLIKTRGQQVTLSCSPISGHRSVSWYQQTPGQGLQFLFEYFSETQRNKGNFPGRFSGRQFSNSRSEMNVSTLELGDSALYLCASSSSGDNTGELFFGEGSRLTVL.

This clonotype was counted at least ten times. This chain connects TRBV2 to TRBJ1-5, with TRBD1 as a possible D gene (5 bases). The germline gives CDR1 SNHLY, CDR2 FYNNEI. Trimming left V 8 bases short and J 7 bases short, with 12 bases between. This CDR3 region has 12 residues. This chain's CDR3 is CASSRVTQPQHF. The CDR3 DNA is TGTGCCAGCTCCAGGGTAACCCAGCCCCAGCATTTT.

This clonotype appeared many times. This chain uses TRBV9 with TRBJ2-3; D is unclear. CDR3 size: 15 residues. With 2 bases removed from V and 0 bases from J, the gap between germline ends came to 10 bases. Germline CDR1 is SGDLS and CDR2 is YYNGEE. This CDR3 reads CASSVDLTSTDTQYF. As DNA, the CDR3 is TGTGCCAGCAGCGTTGATCTAACTAGCACAGATACGCAGTATTTT.

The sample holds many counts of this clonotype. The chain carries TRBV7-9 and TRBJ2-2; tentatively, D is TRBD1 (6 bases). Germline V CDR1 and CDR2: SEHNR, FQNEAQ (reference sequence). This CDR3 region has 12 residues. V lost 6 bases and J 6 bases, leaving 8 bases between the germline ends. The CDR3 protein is CASRRQAGELFF. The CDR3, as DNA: TGTGCCAGCAGGCGACAGGCCGGGGAGCTGTTTTTT.

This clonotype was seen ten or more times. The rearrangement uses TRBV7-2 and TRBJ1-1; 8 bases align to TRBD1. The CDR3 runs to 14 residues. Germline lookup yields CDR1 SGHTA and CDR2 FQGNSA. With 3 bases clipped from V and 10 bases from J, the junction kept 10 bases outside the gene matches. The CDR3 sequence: CASSFSGTGVLAFF. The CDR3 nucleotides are TGTGCCAGCAGCTTTTCCGGGACAGGAGTTTTAGCTTTCTTT.

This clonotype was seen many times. CDR3 loop: CSARYEKLFF. The CDR3 DNA sequence: TGCAGTGCTAGATACGAAAAACTGTTTTTT. The chain recombines TRBV20-1 with TRBJ1-4; D remains unclear. The V gene's germline CDR1 is DFQATT and CDR2 SNEGSKA (reference sequence). The CDR3 has 10 amino acids. V was trimmed by 2 bases and J by 8 bases, leaving 3 bases between them.

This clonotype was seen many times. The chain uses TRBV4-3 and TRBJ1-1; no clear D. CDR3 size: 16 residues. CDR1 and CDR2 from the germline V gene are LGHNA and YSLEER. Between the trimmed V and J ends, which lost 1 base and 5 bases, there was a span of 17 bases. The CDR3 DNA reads TGCGCCAGCAGCCAAGGGTTTTCGGGAAAAGGGACTGAAGCTTTCTTT. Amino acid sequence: CASSQGFSGKGTEAFF.

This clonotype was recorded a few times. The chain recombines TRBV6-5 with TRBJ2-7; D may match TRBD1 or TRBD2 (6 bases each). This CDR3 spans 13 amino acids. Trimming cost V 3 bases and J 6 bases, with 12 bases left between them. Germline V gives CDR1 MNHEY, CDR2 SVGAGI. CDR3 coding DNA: TGTGCCAGCAGTTATGTACAGGGAGGCGAGCAGTACTTC. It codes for CASSYVQGGEQYF.

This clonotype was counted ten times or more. The DNA for the CDR3 is TGCGCCAGCAGCTTGGACTCATCGGCCGCTGAAGCTTTCTTT. Its protein product is CASSLDSSAAEAFF. The chain employs TRBV5-1 and TRBJ1-1; no reliable D call. The CDR3 has 14 residues. Germline loops: CDR1 SGHRS, CDR2 YFSETQ. The V end was cut by 0 bases, the J end by 6 bases, with 12 bases between.

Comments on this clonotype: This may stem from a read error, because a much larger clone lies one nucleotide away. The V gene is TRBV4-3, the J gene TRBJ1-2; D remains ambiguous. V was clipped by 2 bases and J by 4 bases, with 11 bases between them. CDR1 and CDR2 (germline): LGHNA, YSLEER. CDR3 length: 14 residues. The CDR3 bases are TGCGCCAGCAGCCAATACAGAGCTGTCTATGGCTACACCTTC. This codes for CASSQYRAVYGYTF.

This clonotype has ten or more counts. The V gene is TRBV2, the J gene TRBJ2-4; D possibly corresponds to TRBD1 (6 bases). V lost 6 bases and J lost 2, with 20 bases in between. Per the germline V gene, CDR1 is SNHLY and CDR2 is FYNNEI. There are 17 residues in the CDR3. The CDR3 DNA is TGTGCCAGCAGAGAAACTCAGGGACAAGAACCCAAAAACATTCAGTACTTC. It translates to CASRETQGQEPKNIQYF.

The CDR3 is CSVLRDSSSYEQYF. The CDR3 coding sequence is TGCAGTGTCCTCCGGGACAGCAGCTCCTACGAGCAGTACTTC. The rearrangement links TRBV20-1 to TRBJ2-7, with 7 bases matching TRBD1. Germline V CDR1 and CDR2: DFQATT, SNEGSKA (reference sequence). This CDR3 is 14 amino acids long. Trimming took 7 bases from V and 0 from J; bases not matched to a gene: 9.

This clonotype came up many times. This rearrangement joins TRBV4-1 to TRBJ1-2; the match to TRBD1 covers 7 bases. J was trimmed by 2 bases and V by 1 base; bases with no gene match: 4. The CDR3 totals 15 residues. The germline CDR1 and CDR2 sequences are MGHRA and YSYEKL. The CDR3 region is CASSQGPTGNYGYTF. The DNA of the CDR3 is TGCGCCAGCAGCCAAGGACCGACAGGGAACTATGGCTACACCTTC.

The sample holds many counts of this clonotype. The CDR3 DNA sequence: TGCGCCAGCAGCCAAGTACTGGCAGGGCGCGACAATGAGCAGTTCTTC. It translates to CASSQVLAGRDNEQFF. The chain employs TRBV4-1 and TRBJ2-1; TRBD1 might be the D (5 bases). The CDR3 extends over 16 amino acids. In germline, CDR1 is MGHRA, CDR2 YSYEKL. V gave up 1 base and J gave up 5 bases, with 15 bases separating them.

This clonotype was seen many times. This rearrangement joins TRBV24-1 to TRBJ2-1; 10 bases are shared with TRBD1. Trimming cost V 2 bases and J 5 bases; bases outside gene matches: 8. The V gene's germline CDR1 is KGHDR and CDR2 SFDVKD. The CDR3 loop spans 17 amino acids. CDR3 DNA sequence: TGTGCCACCAGTGATTCGTCAGGGACAGGGGCCCACAATGAGCAGTTCTTC. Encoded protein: CATSDSSGTGAHNEQFF.

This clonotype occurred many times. Here the CDR3 reads CSAKLAGSYNEQFF. CDR3 bases: TGCAGCGCTAAACTAGCGGGTTCCTACAATGAGCAGTTCTTC. The J gene is TRBJ2-1, the V gene TRBV29-1, with 9 bases matching TRBD2. Germline V gives CDR1 SQVTM, CDR2 ANQGSEA. CDR3 size: 14 residues. V was pared by 7 bases and J by 1 base, with 5 bases of the junction left unmatched.

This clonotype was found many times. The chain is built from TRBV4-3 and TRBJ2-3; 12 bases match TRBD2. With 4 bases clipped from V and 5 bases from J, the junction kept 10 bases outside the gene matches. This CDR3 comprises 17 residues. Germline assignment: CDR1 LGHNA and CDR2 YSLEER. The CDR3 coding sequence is TGCGCCAGCAGCCGAGTTACCGGACTAGCGGGGTTAGATACGCAGTATTTT. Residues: CASSRVTGLAGLDTQYF.

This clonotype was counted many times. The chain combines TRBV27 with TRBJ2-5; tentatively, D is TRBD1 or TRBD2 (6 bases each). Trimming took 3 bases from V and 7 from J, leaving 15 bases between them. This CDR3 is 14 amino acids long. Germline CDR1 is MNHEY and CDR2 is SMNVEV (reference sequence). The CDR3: CASSFNGGRWTQYF. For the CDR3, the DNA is TGTGCCAGCAGTTTTAACGGGGGCCGGTGGACCCAGTACTTC.

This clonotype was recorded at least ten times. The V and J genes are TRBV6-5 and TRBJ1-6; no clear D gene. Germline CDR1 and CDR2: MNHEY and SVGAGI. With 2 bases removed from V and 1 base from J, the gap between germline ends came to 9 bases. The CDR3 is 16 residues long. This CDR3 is CASSYTWESYNSPLHF. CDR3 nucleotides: TGTGCCAGCAGTTACACGTGGGAATCCTATAATTCACCCCTCCACTTT.

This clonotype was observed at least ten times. CDR3 sequence reads: CASSPEGAGYGYTF. The DNA of the CDR3 is TGTGCCAGCTCACCGGAGGGGGCAGGCTATGGCTACACCTTC. The chain joins TRBV18 to TRBJ1-2; 7 positions agree with TRBD1. The ends lost 3 bases at V and 4 bases at J; junction bases unmatched: 5. Germline V CDR1 and CDR2: KGHSH, LQKENI. This CDR3 comprises 14 residues.

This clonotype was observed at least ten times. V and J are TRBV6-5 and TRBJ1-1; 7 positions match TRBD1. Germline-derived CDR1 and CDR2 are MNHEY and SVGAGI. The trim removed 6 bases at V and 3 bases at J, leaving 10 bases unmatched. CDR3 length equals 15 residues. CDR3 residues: CASSLTDRFYTEAFF. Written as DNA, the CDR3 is TGTGCCAGCAGCCTAACGGACAGGTTTTACACTGAAGCTTTCTTT.

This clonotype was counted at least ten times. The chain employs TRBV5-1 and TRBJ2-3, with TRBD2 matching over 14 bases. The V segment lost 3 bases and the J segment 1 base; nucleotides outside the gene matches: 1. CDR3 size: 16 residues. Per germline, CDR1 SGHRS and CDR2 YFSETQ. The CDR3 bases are TGCGCCAGCAGCTCGGGACTAGCGGGAGGCACAGATACGCAGTATTTT. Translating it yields CASSSGLAGGTDTQYF.

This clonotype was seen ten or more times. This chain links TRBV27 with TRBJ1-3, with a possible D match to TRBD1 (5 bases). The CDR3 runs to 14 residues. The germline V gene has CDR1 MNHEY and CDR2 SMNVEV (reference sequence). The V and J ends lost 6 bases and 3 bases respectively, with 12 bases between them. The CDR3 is CASSPTGVGNTIYF. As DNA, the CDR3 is TGTGCCAGCAGCCCTACAGGTGTTGGAAACACCATATATTTT.

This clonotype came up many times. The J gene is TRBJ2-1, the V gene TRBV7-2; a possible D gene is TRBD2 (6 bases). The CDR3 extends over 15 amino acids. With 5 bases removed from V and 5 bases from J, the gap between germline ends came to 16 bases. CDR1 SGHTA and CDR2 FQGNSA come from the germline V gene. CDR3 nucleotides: TGTGCCAGCAGCCGAAGGGGACTTGGGGACAATGAGCAGTTCTTC. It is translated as CASSRRGLGDNEQFF.